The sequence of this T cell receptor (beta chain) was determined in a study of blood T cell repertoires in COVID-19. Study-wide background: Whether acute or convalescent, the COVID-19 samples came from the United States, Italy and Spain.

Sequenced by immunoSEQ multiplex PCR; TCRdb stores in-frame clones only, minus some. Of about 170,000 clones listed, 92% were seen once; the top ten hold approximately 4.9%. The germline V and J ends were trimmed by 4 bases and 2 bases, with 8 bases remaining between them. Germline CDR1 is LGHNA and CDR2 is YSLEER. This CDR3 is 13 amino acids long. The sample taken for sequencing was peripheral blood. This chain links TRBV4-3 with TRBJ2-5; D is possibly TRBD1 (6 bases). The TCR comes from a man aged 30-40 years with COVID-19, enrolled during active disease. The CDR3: CASSRTVQETQYF. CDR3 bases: TGCGCCAGCAGCCGGACAGTACAAGAGACCCAGTACTTC.